This record concerns one TCR beta chain sequence. Its matching antigen is unknown. The V and J ends lost 6 bases and 1 base respectively, with 12 bases between them. CDR1 is MDHEN, CDR2 SYDVKM, per germline. The length of the CDR3 is 14 residues. The method was immunoSEQ multiplex PCR; TCRdb's version includes in-frame clones alone and lacks a portion of them. The repertoire includes about 270,000 clones, 90% to 95% of them detected once, and less than 0.6% sits in the top ten. The sample originates from a study of T cell responses to AZD1222 COVID-19 vaccine. Study results and caveats: It should be noted that donors were predominantly white British and more often female, and clonal diversity was possibly underestimated. Reportedly, nearly half the spike-specific TCRs target unmutated variant regions. Recipients of AZD1222 seropositive at baseline numbered only 6 or 7.

Researchers grouped second doses given at about 4 or about 12 weeks into one pool. The clonotype originates from an adult who received the AZD1222 COVID-19 vaccine. The sample in question was peripheral blood, obtained 28 days after the second AZD1222 dose. The chain carries TRBV28 and TRBJ1-1; D possibly corresponds to TRBD1 (6 bases). The CDR3 spells CASSTMTGNTEAFF. The CDR3 nucleotides read TGTGCCAGCAGCACCATGACAGGGAACACTGAAGCTTTCTTT.